This passage covers 22 T cell receptor beta chains from one sample sequenced in a study of cytomegalovirus exposure and HLA in healthy donors. Vbeta (60) and Jbeta (13) primers were used in the PCR. The assay was immunoSEQ multiplex PCR, and TCRdb's table has in-frame clones only and misses some. This table holds approximately 190,000 clones, more than 65% found once. Sequencing was performed on PBMCs. The origin of the receptors is a middle-aged man in good health and CMV-seropositive.

This clone was detected a few times. The chain carries TRBV11-2 and TRBJ2-3; 7 bases agree with TRBD2. V shed 3 bases, J shed 5 bases, and the junction held 5 bases outside the gene matches. The length of the CDR3 is 14 residues. The germline V gene has CDR1 SGHAT and CDR2 FQNNGV. As DNA, the CDR3 is TGTGCCAGCAGCTTTACGGGAGGTAGAGATACGCAGTATTTT. Translated, it gives CASSFTGGRDTQYF.

A few counts support this clone. The chain links TRBV5-4 to TRBJ1-2; 7 bases are shared with TRBD1. V lost 0 bases, J lost 3 bases, and 5 bases stayed unmatched. The CDR3 spans 15 residues. In germline, CDR1 is SGHNT, CDR2 YYREEE (reference sequence). CDR3 bases: TGTGCCAGCAGCTTGGAGGGACAGCCCCACTATGGCTACACCTTC. It specifies CASSLEGQPHYGYTF.

This chain uses TRBV29-1 with TRBJ1-1; 11 bases agree with TRBD1. Germline lookup yields CDR1 SQVTM and CDR2 ANQGSEA. V lost 7 bases to trimming and J lost 0 bases; unmatched junction nucleotides: 10. The CDR3 totals 16 residues. The DNA for the CDR3 is TGCAGCGGGGGTCGGACAGGGGGCGGGTTGAACACTGAAGCTTTCTTT. This sequence encodes CSGGRTGGGLNTEAFF.

V and J are TRBV6-4 and TRBJ2-3; TRBD2 matches at 11 bases. From germline, CDR1 is MRHNA and CDR2 SNTAGT. CDR3 length: 16 residues. V gave up 3 bases and J gave up 2 bases; unmatched junction bases: 4. CDR3 in DNA: TGTGCCAGCAGTGAATTAGCGGGGGGGACCACAGATACGCAGTATTTT. Its protein is CASSELAGGTTDTQYF.

The rearrangement links TRBV18 to TRBJ1-2, with 10 bases identical to TRBD1. J was trimmed by 4 bases and V by 6 bases; bases with no gene match: 5. This CDR3 has 14 amino acids. CDR1 is KGHSH, CDR2 LQKENI, per germline. CDR3 sequence: CASSQGTGVYGYTF. In DNA, the CDR3 is TGTGCCAGCTCCCAAGGGACAGGGGTCTATGGCTACACCTTC.

V and J are TRBV5-1 and TRBJ2-5; 11 positions match TRBD1. V was pared by 4 bases and J by 3 bases, with 8 bases of the junction left unmatched. Germline CDR1 and CDR2: SGHRS and YFSETQ. This CDR3 has 16 residues. CDR3 sequence: CASSPEWGQGEETQYF. In DNA form, the CDR3 reads TGCGCCAGCAGCCCCGAGTGGGGACAGGGGGAAGAGACCCAGTACTTC. Drawing the rest from reference TRBV5-1 and TRBJ2-5, the complete variable domain is KAGVTQTPRYLIKTRGQQVTLSCSPISGHRSVSWYQQTPGQGLQFLFEYFSETQRNKGNFPGRFSGRQFSNSRSEMNVSTLELGDSALYLCASSPEWGQGEETQYFGPGTRLLVL.

This chain links TRBV27 with TRBJ2-2, with D unresolved. CDR1 is MNHEY and CDR2 is SMNVEV in the germline V gene (reference sequence). V lost 3 bases, J lost 0 bases, and 2 bases lay in between. The CDR3 loop spans 13 amino acids. The CDR3 nucleotides are TGTGCCAGCAGTTTCGCGAACACCGGGGAGCTGTTTTTT. This encodes CASSFANTGELFF.

The chain couples TRBV28 to TRBJ2-7, with D perhaps matching TRBD1 (6 bases). Trimming took off 6 bases at V and 4 bases at J, with 13 bases between the two ends. This CDR3 region has 13 residues. Germline assignment: CDR1 MDHEN and CDR2 SYDVKM. CDR3 nucleotides: TGTGCCAGCAGACCGGGACAAATTTACGAGCAGTACTTC. Translation gives CASRPGQIYEQYF. Full variable domain (rest looked up from reference TRBV28 and TRBJ2-7): DVKVTQSSRYLVKRTGEKVFLECVQDMDHENMFWYRQDPGLGLRLIYFSYDVKMKEKGDIPEGYSVSREKKERFSLILESASTNQTSMYLCASRPGQIYEQYFGPGTRLTVT.

V is TRBV7-3 and J is TRBJ1-1; D might be TRBD1 (5 bases). V shed 4 bases and J shed 5 bases, with 23 bases lying between them. The CDR3 covers 17 residues. CDR1 SGHTA and CDR2 FQGTGA come from the germline V gene. The CDR3 nucleotides read TGTGCCAGCAGCTCCAGCCAGGGAGGAGGGGTTAGGACTGAAGCTTTCTTT. Translating gives CASSSSQGGGVRTEAFF.

V is TRBV4-2 and J is TRBJ2-1, with D possibly matching TRBD1 (6 bases). This CDR3 spans 16 amino acids. Trimming cost V 4 bases and J 2 bases, with 15 bases left between them. Germline CDR1 and CDR2: LGHNA and YNFKEQ. The CDR3 coding sequence is TGTGCCAGCAGCCCCAGGGGCTCTAGACCCTACAATGAGCAGTTCTTC. This sequence encodes CASSPRGSRPYNEQFF.

This chain links TRBV19 with TRBJ2-2; 9 bases fit TRBD2. There are 16 residues in the CDR3. The V gene's germline CDR1 is LNHDA and CDR2 SQIVND (reference sequence). J lost 0 bases, V lost 3 bases, and 2 bases had no gene match. As DNA, the CDR3 is TGTGCCAGTAGTATCCGACTAGCGGCGAACACCGGGGAGCTGTTTTTT. It specifies CASSIRLAANTGELFF.

The rearrangement joins TRBV7-5 to TRBJ1-1. TRBV7-5 is an annotated pseudogene. The CDR3 is 16 amino acids. The CDR3 DNA reads as TGTGTCAGAAGCTTGGGAGGGAGAGGGGGAGTCACTGAAGCTTTCTTT. This encodes CVRSLGGRGGVTEAFF.

The chain couples TRBV5-1 to TRBJ1-6; 9 bases align to TRBD1. Germline V gene lookup returns CDR1 SGHRS and CDR2 YFSETQ. This CDR3 is built from 16 residues. V lost 4 bases and J lost 9; bases outside the gene matches: 11. CDR3 DNA sequence: TGCGCCAGCAGCGCCGACCCACCGGGACAGGGTTCACCCCTCCACTTT. Amino acids: CASSADPPGQGSPLHF.

The CDR3 coding sequence is TGCGCCAGCAGCTTGAGAGGGGGCAAGGAAGAGACCCAGTACTTC. As protein: CASSLRGGKEETQYF. This sequence joins TRBV5-1 and TRBJ2-5; 7 positions agree with TRBD1. V lost 1 base, J lost 3 bases, and 6 bases stayed unmatched. Germline values: CDR1 SGHRS, CDR2 YFSETQ. The CDR3 runs 15 residues.

The rearrangement joins TRBV9 to TRBJ2-6, with 9 nucleotides matching TRBD2. Unmatched junction bases numbered 2, after V lost 4 bases and J lost 0 bases. CDR3 length: 16 residues. Germline V lookup: CDR1 SGDLS, CDR2 YYNGEE. The CDR3 spells CASSLAGSSGANVLTF. The CDR3 DNA is TGTGCCAGCAGCCTAGCGGGGAGCTCTGGGGCCAACGTCCTGACTTTC.

The chain uses TRBV4-1 and TRBJ2-3; tentatively, D is TRBD2 (5 bases). V shed 0 bases and J shed 0 bases, with 7 bases lying between them. The CDR3 runs 15 residues. The germline V gene has CDR1 MGHRA and CDR2 YSYEKL. This CDR3 is CASSQEGLSTDTQYF. In DNA form, the CDR3 reads TGCGCCAGCAGCCAAGAAGGACTCAGCACAGATACGCAGTATTTT.

The rearrangement links TRBV19 to TRBJ2-1; 10 bases match TRBD2. This CDR3 contains 17 residues. The V gene's germline CDR1 is LNHDA and CDR2 SQIVND (reference sequence). V was pared by 1 base and J by 4 bases, with 7 bases of the junction left unmatched. The CDR3 region is CASSIGWLAGVYNEQFF. CDR3 nucleotides: TGTGCCAGTAGTATAGGTTGGCTAGCGGGAGTTTACAATGAGCAGTTCTTC.

This rearrangement joins TRBV5-6 to TRBJ2-3, with D possibly matching TRBD1 (6 bases). The germline V and J ends were trimmed by 1 base and 1 base, with 13 bases remaining between them. There are 16 residues in the CDR3. Germline V gene data show CDR1 as SGHDT and CDR2 as YYEEEE. As DNA, the CDR3 is TGTGCCAGCAGCTTGATAAGGGGGTCTGGCACAGATACGCAGTATTTT. Its translation: CASSLIRGSGTDTQYF.

The chain couples TRBV29-1 to TRBJ2-7, with 10 bases lining up with TRBD2. The CDR3 has 12 residues. Trimming cost V 4 bases and J 4 bases; bases outside gene matches: 1. Germline lookup yields CDR1 SQVTM and CDR2 ANQGSEA. The CDR3 nucleotides are TGCAGCGTTGCTAGCGGGAGTTACGAGCAGTACTTC. Protein: CSVASGSYEQYF.

This clone is a singleton in its sample. V and J are TRBV7-6 and TRBJ2-7; D uncertain. Germline lookup yields CDR1 SGHVS and CDR2 FNYEAQ. CDR3 length: 12 residues. V was clipped by 2 bases and J by 1 base, with 3 bases between them. The CDR3 loop is CASSLTSYEQYF. CDR3 in DNA: TGTGCCAGCAGCTTAACTTCCTACGAGCAGTACTTC.

The chain links TRBV10-3 to TRBJ2-1, with TRBD2 as a possible D gene (6 bases). The CDR3 runs to 14 residues. CDR1 ENHRY and CDR2 SYGVKD come from the germline V gene. Trimming cost V 4 bases and J 5 bases, with 12 bases left between them. In nucleotides, the CDR3 is TGTGCCATCAGTGGTGATAGCGGCGACAATGAGCAGTTCTTC. Its translation is CAISGDSGDNEQFF.

The rearrangement links TRBV7-2 to TRBJ2-3, with a possible D match to TRBD1 (6 bases). V gave up 4 bases and J gave up 4 bases, with 9 bases separating them. Germline V lookup: CDR1 SGHTA, CDR2 FQGNSA. This CDR3 comprises 13 residues. This CDR3 reads CASSSTGSDTQYF. The CDR3 DNA sequence: TGTGCCAGCAGCTCCACAGGGTCAGATACGCAGTATTTT.